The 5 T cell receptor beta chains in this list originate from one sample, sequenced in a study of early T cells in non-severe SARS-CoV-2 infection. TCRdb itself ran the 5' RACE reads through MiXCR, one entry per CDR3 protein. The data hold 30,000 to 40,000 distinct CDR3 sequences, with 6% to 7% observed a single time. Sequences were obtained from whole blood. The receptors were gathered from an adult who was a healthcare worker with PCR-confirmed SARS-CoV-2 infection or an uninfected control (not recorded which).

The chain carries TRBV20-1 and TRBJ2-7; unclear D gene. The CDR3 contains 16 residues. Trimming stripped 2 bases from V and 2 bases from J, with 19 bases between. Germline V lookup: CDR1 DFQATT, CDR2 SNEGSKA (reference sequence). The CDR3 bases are TGCAGTGCTAGAAGGCAAGGCAGAGTAATGGCCTACGAGCAGTACTTC. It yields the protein CSARRQGRVMAYEQYF.

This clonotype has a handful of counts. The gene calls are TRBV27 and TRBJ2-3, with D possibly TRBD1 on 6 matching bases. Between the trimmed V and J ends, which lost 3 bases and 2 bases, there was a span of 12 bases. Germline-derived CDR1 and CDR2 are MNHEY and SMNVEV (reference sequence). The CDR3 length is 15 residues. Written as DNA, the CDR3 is TGTGCCAGCAGTTTGGTGGGGGCCTACACAGATACGCAGTATTTT. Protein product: CASSLVGAYTDTQYF.

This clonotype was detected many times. CDR3 protein: CASSYLLAQGDNSPLHF. DNA for the CDR3: TGTGCCAGCAGTTACTTGCTCGCACAGGGGGATAATTCACCCCTCCACTTT. The chain links TRBV6-5 to TRBJ1-6; 8 nucleotides line up with TRBD1. The CDR3 extends over 17 amino acids. With 1 base clipped from V and 5 bases from J, the junction kept 7 bases outside the gene matches. CDR1 is MNHEY and CDR2 is SVGAGI in the germline V gene.

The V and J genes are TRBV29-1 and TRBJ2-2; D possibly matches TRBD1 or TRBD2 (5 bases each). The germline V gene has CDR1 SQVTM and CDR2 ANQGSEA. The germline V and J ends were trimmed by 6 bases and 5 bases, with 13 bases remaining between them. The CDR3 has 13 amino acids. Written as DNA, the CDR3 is TGCAGCGTAGACCGGGGCGGAACCGGGGAGCTGTTTTTT. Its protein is CSVDRGGTGELFF.

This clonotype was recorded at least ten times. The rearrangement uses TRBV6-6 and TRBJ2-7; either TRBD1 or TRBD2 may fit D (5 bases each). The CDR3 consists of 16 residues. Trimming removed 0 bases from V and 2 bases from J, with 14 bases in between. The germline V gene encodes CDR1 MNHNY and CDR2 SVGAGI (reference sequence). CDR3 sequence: CASSYSMWGSAYEQYF. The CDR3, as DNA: TGTGCCAGCAGTTACTCGATGTGGGGGAGCGCCTACGAGCAGTACTTC.